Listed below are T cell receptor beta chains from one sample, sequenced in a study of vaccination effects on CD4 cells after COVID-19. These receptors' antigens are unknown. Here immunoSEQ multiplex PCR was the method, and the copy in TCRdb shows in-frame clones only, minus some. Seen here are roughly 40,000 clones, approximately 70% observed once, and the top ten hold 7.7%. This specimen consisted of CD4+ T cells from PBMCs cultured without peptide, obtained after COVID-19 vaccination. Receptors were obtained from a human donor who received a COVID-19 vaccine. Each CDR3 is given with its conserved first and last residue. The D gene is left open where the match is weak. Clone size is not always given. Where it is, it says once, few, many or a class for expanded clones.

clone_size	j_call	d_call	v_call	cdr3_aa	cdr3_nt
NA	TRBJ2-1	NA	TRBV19	CASSISVVEYNEQFF	TGTGCCAGTAGTATATCCGTCGTCGAATACAATGAGCAGTTCTTC
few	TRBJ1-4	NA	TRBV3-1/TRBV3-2	CASSHGQLANEKLFF	TGTGCCAGCAGCCACGGACAGTTGGCTAATGAAAAACTGTTTTTT
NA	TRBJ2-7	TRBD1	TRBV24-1	CATSDLRQGAYEQYF	TGTGCCACCAGTGATTTGAGGCAGGGGGCCTACGAGCAGTACTTC
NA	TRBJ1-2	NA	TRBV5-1	CASSLALGSLSGYTF	TGCGCCAGCAGCTTGGCCTTAGGATCGCTGTCTGGCTACACCTTC
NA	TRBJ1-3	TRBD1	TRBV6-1	CASSDPTRDSGNTIYF	TGTGCCAGCAGTGACCCGACGCGGGACAGTGGAAACACCATATATTTT
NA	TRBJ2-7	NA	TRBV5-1	CASSLVSGFSYEQYF	TGCGCCAGCAGCTTGGTGTCCGGGTTTTCCTACGAGCAGTACTTC
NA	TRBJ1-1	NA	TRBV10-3	CAIRRGLNTEAFF	TGTGCCATCAGGAGGGGCCTGAACACTGAAGCTTTCTTT
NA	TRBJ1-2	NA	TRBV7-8	CASSLEGRANYGYTF	TGTGCCAGCAGCTTAGAAGGCAGGGCTAACTATGGCTACACCTTC
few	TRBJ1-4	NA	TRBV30	CAWSGTREKKLFF	TGTGCCTGGAGTGGGACCCGGGAGAAAAAACTGTTTTTT
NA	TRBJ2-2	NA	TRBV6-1	CASSEVVNTGELFF	TGTGCCAGCAGTGAAGTAGTGAACACCGGGGAGCTGTTTTTT
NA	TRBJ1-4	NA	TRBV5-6	CASSLMGLTLNEKLFF	TGTGCCAGCAGCTTGATGGGACTGACGCTTAATGAAAAACTGTTTTTT
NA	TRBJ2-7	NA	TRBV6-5	CASSYLGLSYEQYF	TGTGCCAGCAGTTACCTTGGCCTTTCCTACGAGCAGTACTTC
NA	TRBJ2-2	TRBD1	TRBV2	CASNWDRGTGELFF	TGTGCCAGCAACTGGGACAGGGGCACCGGGGAGCTGTTTTTT
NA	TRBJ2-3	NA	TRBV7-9	CASSPFPVLSDTQYF	TGTGCCAGCAGCCCCTTCCCCGTCCTTTCAGATACGCAGTATTTT
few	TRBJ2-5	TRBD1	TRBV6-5	CASSPGQGKVETQYF	TGTGCCAGCAGCCCCGGACAGGGGAAAGTGGAGACCCAGTACTTC
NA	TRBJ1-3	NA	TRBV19	CASSIVGSSSGNTIYF	TGTGCCAGTAGTATAGTGGGCAGTAGCTCTGGAAACACCATATATTTT
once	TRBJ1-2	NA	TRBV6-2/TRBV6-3	CASGWGPYGYTF	TGTGCCAGCGGTTGGGGGCCCTACGGCTACACCTTC
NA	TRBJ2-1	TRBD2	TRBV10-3	CAISESNLAGNEQFF	TGTGCCATCAGTGAGTCGAATCTAGCGGGGAATGAGCAGTTCTTC
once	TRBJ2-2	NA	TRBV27	CASTRGRNTGELFF	TGTGCCAGCACTCGCGGCCGGAACACCGGGGAGCTGTTTTTT
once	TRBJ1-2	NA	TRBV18	CASSPMGANYGYTF	TGTGCCAGCTCACCAATGGGAGCTAACTATGGCTACACCTTC
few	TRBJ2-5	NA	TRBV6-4	CATPADQETQYF	TGTGCCACCCCCGCGGATCAGGAGACCCAGTACTTC
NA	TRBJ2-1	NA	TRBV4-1	CASSQMARTDNEQFF	TGCGCCAGCAGCCAAATGGCCCGGACAGACAATGAGCAGTTCTTC
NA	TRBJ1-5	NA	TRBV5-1	CASKTDGYSNQPQHF	TGCGCCAGCAAGACTGACGGGTATAGCAATCAGCCCCAGCATTTT
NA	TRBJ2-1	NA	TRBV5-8	CASSLAGASYNEQFF	TGTGCCAGCAGCTTAGCCGGGGCCTCCTACAATGAGCAGTTCTTC
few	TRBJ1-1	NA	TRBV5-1	CASSLSARASTGGEAFF	TGCGCCAGCAGCTTGTCTGCCCGGGCCTCGACAGGTGGTGAAGCTTTCTTT